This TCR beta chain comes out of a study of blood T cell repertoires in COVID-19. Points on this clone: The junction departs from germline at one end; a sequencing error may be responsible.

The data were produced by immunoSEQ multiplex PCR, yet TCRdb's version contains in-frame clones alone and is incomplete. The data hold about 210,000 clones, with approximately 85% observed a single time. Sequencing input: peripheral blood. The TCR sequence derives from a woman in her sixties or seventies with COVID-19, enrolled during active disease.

The CDR3 bases are TGTGCCTGGAGTGAACAGGGCCAAGCTTGGGCCTTC. This sequence encodes CAWSEQGQAWAF. This chain joins TRBV30 and TRBJ1-2; D may be TRBD1 (6 bases). This CDR3 region has 12 residues. CDR1 and CDR2 from the germline V gene are GTSNPN and SVGIG (reference sequence). The full variable domain, rest sourced from reference TRBV30 and TRBJ1-2, is SQTIHQWPATLVQPVGSPLSLECTVEGTSNPNLYWYRQAAGRGLQLLFYSVGIGQISSEVPQNLSASRPQDRQFILSSKKLLLSDSGFYLCAWSEQGQAWAFGSGTRLTVV.